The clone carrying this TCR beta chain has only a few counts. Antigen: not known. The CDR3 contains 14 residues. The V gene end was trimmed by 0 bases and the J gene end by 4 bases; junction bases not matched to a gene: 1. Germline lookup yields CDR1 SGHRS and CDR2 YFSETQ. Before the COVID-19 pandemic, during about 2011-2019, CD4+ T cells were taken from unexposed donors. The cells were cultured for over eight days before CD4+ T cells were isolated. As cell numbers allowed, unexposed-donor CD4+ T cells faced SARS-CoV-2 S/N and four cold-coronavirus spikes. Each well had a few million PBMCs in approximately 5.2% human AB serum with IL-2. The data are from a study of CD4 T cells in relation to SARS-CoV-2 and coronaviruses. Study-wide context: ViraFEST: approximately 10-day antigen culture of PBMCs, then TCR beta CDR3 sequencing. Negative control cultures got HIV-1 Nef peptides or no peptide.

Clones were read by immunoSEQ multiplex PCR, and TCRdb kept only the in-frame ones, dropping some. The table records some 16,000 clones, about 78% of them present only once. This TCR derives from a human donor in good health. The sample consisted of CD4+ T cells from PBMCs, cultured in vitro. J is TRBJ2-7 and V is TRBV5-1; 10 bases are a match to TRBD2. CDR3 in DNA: TGCGCCAGCAGCTTGGGGACTAGCGGTTACGAGCAGTACTTC. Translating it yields CASSLGTSGYEQYF.